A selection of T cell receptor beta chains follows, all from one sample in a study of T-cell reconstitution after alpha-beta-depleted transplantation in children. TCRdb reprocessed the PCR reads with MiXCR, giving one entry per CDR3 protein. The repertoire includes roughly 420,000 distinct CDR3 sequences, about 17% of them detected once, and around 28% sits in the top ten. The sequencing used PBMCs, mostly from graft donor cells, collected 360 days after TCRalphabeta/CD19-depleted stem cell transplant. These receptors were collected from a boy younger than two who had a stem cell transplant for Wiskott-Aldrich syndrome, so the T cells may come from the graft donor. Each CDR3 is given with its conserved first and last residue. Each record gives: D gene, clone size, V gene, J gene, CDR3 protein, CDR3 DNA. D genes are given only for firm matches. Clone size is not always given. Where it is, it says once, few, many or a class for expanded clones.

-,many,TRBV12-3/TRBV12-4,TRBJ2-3,CASSLEGYTDTQYF,TGTGCCAGCAGTTTAGAGGGATACACAGATACGCAGTATTTT
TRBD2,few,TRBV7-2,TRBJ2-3,CASSLALGTSGRADTQYF,TGTGCCAGCAGCTTAGCGCTCGGGACTAGCGGACGGGCAGATACGCAGTATTTT
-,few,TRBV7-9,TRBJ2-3,CASSSLADTQYF,TGTGCCAGCAGCTCCTTAGCGGATACGCAGTATTTT
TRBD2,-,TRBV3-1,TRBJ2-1,CASSLLAVNEQFF,TGTGCCAGCAGCCTACTAGCGGTTAATGAGCAGTTCTTC
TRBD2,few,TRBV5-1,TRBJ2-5,CASSLNIRLNGGDLRKTQYF,TGCGCCAGCAGCTTGAACATTCGCCTCAACGGGGGGGATTTGAGGAAGACCCAGTACTTC
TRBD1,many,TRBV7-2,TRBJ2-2,CASSTRQGAGELFF,TGTGCCAGCAGCACACGACAGGGGGCCGGGGAGCTGTTTTTT
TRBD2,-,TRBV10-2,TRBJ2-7,CASSEPASGSEQYF,TGCGCCAGCAGTGAACCGGCTAGCGGGAGTGAGCAGTACTTC
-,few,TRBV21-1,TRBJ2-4,CASSKEESPVKNIQYF,TGTGCCAGCAGCAAAGAAGAAAGTCCCGTCAAAAACATTCAGTACTTC
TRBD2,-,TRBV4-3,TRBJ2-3,CASSQRSSGSTDTQYF,TGCGCCAGCAGCCAAAGGTCTAGCGGGAGTACAGATACGCAGTATTTT
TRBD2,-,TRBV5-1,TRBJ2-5,CASSPSGGPQETQYF,TGCGCCAGCAGCCCCAGCGGGGGGCCCCAAGAGACCCAGTACTTC
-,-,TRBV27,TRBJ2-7,CASSSLRVPYEQYF,TGTGCCAGCAGTTCCCTCCGGGTCCCCTACGAGCAGTACTTC
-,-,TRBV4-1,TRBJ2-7,CASSQEVGGQSYEQYF,TGCGCCAGCAGCCAAGAGGTCGGCGGACAGAGCTACGAGCAGTACTTC
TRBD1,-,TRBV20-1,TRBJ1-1,CSAPQGPSMNTEAFF,TGCAGTGCTCCACAGGGGCCAAGTATGAACACTGAAGCTTTCTTT
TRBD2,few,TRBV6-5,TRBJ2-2,CASTPGGGPTGELFF,TGTGCCAGCACTCCGGGGGGGGGCCCGACCGGGGAGCTGTTTTTT
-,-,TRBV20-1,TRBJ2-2,CSARLTGTPYTGELYF,TGCAGTGCTAGGCTCACCGGGACACCCTACACCGGGGAGCTGTATTTT
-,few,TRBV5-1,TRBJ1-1,CASSPGGIEAFF,TGCGCCAGCAGCCCCGGCGGTATTGAAGCTTTCTTT
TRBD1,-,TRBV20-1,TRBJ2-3,CSAPDPGQGQDTQYF,TGCAGTGCTCCTGATCCGGGACAGGGGCAAGATACGCAGTATTTT
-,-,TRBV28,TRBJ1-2,CASSLRGHFDF,TGTGCCAGCAGTTTACGGGGGCACTTTGACTTC
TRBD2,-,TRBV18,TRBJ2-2,CASSPTPIAGARTGELFF,TGTGCCAGCTCACCGACCCCGATAGCGGGAGCGAGAACCGGGGAGCTGTTTTTT
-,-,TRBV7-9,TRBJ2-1,CASSLGRFGFSYNEQFF,TGTGCCAGCAGCTTAGGCCGGTTTGGGTTTTCCTACAATGAGCAGTTCTTC
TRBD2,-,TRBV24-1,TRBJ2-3,CATSDTSGRAIDTQYF,TGTGCCACCAGTGATACTAGCGGGAGGGCCATAGATACGCAGTATTTT
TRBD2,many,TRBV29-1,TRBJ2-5,CSATSGQETQYF,TGCAGCGCCACTAGCGGCCAAGAGACCCAGTACTTC
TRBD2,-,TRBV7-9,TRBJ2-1,CASSFPWGRAYNEQFF,TGTGCCAGCAGCTTCCCTTGGGGGAGGGCCTACAATGAGCAGTTCTTC
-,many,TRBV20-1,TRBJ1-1,CSARRRELNTEAFF,TGCAGTGCTAGAAGGCGGGAGCTTAACACTGAAGCTTTCTTT
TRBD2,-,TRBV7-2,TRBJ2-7,CASSSGTRGFGEQYF,TGTGCCAGCAGCTCCGGGACTAGAGGGTTCGGCGAGCAGTACTTC
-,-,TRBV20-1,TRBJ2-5,CSARGAGQETQYF,TGCAGTGCTAGAGGAGCGGGCCAAGAGACCCAGTACTTC
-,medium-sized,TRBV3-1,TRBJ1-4,CASSRLRGEKLFF,TGTGCCAGCAGCCGACTACGGGGGGAAAAACTGTTTTTT
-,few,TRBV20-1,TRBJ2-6,CSARGGRGGANVLTF,TGCAGTGCTAGAGGCGGAAGGGGTGGGGCCAACGTCCTGACTTTC
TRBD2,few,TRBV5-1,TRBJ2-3,CASSLLGAGVTDTQYF,TGCGCCAGCAGCTTGTTAGGGGCGGGAGTCACAGATACGCAGTATTTT
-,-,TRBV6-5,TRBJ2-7,CASSYLDGSYEQYF,TGTGCCAGCAGTTACCTGGACGGCTCCTACGAGCAGTACTTC
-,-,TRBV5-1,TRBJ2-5,CASSLARRGPQETQYF,TGCGCCAGCAGCTTGGCGAGGAGGGGCCCTCAAGAGACCCAGTACTTC